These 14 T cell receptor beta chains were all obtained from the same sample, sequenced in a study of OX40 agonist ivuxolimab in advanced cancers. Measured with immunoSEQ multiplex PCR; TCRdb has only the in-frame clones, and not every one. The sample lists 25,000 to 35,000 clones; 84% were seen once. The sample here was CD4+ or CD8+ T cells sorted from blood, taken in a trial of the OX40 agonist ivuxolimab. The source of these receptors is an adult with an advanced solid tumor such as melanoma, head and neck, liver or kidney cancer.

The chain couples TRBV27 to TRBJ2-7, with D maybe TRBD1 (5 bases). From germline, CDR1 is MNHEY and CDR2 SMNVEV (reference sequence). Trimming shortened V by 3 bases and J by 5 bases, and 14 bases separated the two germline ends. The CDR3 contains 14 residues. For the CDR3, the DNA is TGTGCCAGCAGTTTGGGGTCGACAGTGAACGAGCAGTACTTC. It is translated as CASSLGSTVNEQYF.

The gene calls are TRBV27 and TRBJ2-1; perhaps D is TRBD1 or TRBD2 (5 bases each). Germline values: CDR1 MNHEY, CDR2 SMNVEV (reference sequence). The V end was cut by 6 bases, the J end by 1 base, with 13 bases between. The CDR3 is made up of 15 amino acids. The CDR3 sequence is CASRGDGESYNEQFF. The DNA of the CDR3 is TGTGCCAGCAGGGGGGACGGGGAGTCCTACAATGAGCAGTTCTTC.

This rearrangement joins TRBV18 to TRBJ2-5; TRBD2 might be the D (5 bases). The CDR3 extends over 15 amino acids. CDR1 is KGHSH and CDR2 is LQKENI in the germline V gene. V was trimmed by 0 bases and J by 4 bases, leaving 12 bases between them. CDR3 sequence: CASSPPEGRRETQYF. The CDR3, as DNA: TGTGCCAGCTCACCACCTGAGGGTAGGAGAGAGACCCAGTACTTC.

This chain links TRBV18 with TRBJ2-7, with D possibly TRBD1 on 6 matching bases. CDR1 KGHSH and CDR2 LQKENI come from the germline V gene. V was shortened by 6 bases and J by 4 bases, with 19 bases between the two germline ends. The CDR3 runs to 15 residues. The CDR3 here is CASSPVGGPTYEQYF. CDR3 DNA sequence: TGTGCCAGCTCGCCGGTTGGGGGCCCAACTTACGAGCAGTACTTC. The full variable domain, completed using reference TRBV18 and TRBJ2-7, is NAGVMQNPRHLVRRRGQEARLRCSPMKGHSHVYWYRQLPEEGLKFMVYLQKENIIDESGMPKERFSAEFPKEGPSILRIQQVVRGDSAAYFCASSPVGGPTYEQYFGPGTRLTVT.

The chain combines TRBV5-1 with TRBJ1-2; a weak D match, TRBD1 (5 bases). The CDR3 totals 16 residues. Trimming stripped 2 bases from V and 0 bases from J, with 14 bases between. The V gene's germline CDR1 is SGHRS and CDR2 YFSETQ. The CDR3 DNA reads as TGCGCCAGCAGCTTACTATTGGGGGGTGCTAACTATGGCTACACCTTC. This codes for CASSLLLGGANYGYTF.

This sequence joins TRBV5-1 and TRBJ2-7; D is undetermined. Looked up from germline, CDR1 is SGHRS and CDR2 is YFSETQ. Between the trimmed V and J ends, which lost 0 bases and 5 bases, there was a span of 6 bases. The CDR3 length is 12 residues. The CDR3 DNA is TGCGCCAGCAGCTTGGAAGGTGACGAGCAGTACTTC. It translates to CASSLEGDEQYF.

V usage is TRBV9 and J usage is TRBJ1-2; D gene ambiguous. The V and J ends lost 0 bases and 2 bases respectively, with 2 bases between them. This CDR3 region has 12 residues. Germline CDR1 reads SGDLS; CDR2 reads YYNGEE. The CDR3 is CASSVGNYGYTF. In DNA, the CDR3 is TGTGCCAGCAGCGTAGGGAACTATGGCTACACCTTC.

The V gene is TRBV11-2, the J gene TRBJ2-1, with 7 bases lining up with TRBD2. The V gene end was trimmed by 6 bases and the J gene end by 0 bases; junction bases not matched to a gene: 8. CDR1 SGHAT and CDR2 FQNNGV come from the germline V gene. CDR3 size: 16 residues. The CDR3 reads CASRYSGGGSYNEQFF. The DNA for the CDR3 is TGTGCCAGCAGGTATTCGGGCGGGGGCTCCTACAATGAGCAGTTCTTC.

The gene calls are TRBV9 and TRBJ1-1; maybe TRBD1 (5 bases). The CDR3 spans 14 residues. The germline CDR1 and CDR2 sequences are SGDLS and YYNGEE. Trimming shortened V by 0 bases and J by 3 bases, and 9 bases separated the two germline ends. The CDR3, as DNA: TGTGCCAGCAGCGTAGGAGGGGAGGACACTGAAGCTTTCTTT. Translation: CASSVGGEDTEAFF.

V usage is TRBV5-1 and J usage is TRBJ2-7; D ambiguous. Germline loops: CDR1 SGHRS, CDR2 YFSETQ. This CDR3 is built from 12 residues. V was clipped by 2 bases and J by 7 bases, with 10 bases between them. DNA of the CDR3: TGCGCCAGCAGCTTCGTCGATAATGAGCAGTACTTC. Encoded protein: CASSFVDNEQYF.

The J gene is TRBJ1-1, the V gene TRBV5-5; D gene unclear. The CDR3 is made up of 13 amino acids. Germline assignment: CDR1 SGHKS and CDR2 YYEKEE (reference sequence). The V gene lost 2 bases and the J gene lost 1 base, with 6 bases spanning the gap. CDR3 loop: CASSFESNTEAFF. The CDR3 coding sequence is TGTGCCAGCAGCTTTGAATCGAACACTGAAGCTTTCTTT.

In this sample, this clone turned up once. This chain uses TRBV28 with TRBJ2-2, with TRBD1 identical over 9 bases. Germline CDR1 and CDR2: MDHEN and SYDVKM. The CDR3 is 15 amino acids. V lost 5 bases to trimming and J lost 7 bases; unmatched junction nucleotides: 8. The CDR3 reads CASSPTGGRGGELFF. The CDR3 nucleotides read TGTGCCAGCAGTCCTACAGGGGGCCGTGGCGGGGAGCTGTTTTTT. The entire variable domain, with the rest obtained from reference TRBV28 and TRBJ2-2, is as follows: DVKVTQSSRYLVKRTGEKVFLECVQDMDHENMFWYRQDPGLGLRLIYFSYDVKMKEKGDIPEGYSVSREKKERFSLILESASTNQTSMYLCASSPTGGRGGELFFGEGSRLTVL.

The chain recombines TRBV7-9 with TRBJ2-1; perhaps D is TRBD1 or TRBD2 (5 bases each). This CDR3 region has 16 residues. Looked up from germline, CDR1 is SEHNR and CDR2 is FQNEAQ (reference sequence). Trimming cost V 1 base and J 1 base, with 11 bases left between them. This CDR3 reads CASSLVGGASYNEQFF. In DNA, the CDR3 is TGTGCCAGCAGCTTAGTTGGGGGTGCTTCCTACAATGAGCAGTTCTTC.

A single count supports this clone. DNA of the CDR3: TGTGCCAGCTATGAGGTTTCCTACGAGCAGTACTTC. This sequence encodes CASYEVSYEQYF. The gene calls are TRBV2 and TRBJ2-7; D unresolved. The CDR3 length is 12 residues. With 8 bases removed from V and 1 base from J, the gap between germline ends came to 9 bases. The V gene's germline CDR1 is SNHLY and CDR2 FYNNEI.